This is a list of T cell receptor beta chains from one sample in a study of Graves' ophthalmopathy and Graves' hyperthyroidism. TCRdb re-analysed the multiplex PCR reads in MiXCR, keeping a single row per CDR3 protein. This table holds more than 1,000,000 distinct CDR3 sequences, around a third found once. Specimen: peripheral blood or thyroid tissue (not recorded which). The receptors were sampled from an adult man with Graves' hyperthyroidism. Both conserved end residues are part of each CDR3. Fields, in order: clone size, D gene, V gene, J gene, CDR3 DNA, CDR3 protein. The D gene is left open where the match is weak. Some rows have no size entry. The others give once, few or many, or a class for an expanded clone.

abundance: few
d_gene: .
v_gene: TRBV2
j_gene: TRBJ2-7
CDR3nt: TGTGCCAGCAGTGGGACGAAGCCCTCCTACGAGCAGTACTTC
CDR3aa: CASSGTKPSYEQYF

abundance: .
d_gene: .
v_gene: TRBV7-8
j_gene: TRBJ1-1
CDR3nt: TGTGCCAGCACCCGGGGCGGCACTGAAGCTTTCTTT
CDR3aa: CASTRGGTEAFF

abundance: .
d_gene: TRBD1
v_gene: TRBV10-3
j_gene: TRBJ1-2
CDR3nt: TGTGCCATCAGTGATGAAGACAGGGTGTCTGGCTACACCTTC
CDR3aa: CAISDEDRVSGYTF

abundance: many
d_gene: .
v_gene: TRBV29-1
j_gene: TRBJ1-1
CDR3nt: TGCAGCGTTGAAGTGGGGATGAACACTGAAGCTTTCTTT
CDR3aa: CSVEVGMNTEAFF

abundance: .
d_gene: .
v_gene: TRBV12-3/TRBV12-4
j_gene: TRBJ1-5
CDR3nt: TGTGCCAGCAGTTTTAAACCCAATCAGCCCCAGCATTTT
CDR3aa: CASSFKPNQPQHF

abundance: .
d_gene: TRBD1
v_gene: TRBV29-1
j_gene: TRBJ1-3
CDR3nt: TGCAGCGTAAGGACAGGTGGCTCTTTGGACACCATATATTTT
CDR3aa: CSVRTGGSLDTIYF

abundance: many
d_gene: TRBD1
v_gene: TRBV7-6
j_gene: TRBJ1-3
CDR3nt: TGTGCCAGCAGCTTGGCGACAGGGGCTGGAAACACCATATATTTT
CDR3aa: CASSLATGAGNTIYF

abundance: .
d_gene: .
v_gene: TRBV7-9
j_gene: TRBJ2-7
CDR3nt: TGTGCCAGCATGGGGTCCCCCACCTCCTACGAGCAGTACTTC
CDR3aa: CASMGSPTSYEQYF

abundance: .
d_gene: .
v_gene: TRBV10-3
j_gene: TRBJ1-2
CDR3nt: TGTGCCAGCAGTTACCGGGCGGGGATCTATGGCTACACCTTC
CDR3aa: CASSYRAGIYGYTF

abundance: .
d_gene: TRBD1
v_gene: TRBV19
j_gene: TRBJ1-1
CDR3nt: TGTGCCAGTGGGGGACAGAGCCAAGACACTGAAGCTTTCTTT
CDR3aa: CASGGQSQDTEAFF

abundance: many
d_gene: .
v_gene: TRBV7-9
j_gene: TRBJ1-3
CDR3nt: TGTGCCAGCAGCTTAGAGGCCGGACGGAGCTCTGGAAACACCATATATTTT
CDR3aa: CASSLEAGRSSGNTIYF

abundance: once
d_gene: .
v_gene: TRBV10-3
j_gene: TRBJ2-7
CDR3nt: TGTGCCAGCAGTGACGACAGGTTTCGGCAGTACTTC
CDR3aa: CASSDDRFRQYF

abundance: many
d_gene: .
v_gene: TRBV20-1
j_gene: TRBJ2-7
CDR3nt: TGCAGTGCTGCCCCTATCGGGCAGACCTACGAGCAGTACTTC
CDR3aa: CSAAPIGQTYEQYF

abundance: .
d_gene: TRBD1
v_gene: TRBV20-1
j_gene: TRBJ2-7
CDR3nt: TGCAGTGCTAGGGGGGACACAGGGGACGAGCAGTACTTC
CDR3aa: CSARGDTGDEQYF

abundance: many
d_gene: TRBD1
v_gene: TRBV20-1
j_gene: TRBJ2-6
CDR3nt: TGCAGTGCTAGAAGCGTATCAGGGGGCCTCTCTGGGGCCAACGTCCTGACTTTC
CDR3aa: CSARSVSGGLSGANVLTF

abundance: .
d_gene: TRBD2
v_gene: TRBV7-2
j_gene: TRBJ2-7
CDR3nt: TGTGCCAGCAGCCGAGCGGGGGGGCTCTACTCCTACGAGCAGTACTTC
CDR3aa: CASSRAGGLYSYEQYF

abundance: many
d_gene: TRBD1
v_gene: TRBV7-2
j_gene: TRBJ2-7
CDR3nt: TGTGCCAGCAGCTTTACGGGACAGGGTTACGAGCAGTACTTC
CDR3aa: CASSFTGQGYEQYF

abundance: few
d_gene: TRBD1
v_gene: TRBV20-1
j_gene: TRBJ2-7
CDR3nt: TGCAGTGCTCGAAACGGACAGGGCCTTTCCTACGAGCAGTACTTC
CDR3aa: CSARNGQGLSYEQYF

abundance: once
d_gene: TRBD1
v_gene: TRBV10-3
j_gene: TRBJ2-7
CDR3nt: TGTGCCAGCAGCCCACAGGGGGGTGGCGAGCAGTACTTC
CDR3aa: CASSPQGGGEQYF

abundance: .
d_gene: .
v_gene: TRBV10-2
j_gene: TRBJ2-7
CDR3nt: TGTGCCAGCTCACCGGGACCGAACTCCTACGAGCAGTACTTC
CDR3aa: CASSPGPNSYEQYF

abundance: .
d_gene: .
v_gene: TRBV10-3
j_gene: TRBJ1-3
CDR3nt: TGTGCCATCAGTGAGTCAGGGAACACCATATATTTT
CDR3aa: CAISESGNTIYF

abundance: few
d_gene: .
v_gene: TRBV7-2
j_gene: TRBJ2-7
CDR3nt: TGTGCCAGCAGCGGGACCCACCTAGTTGACTACGAGCAGTACTTC
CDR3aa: CASSGTHLVDYEQYF

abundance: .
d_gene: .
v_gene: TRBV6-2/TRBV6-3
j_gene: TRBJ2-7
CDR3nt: TGTGCCAGCAGTTACGCAGGGTTCTCCTACGAGCAGTACTTC
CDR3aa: CASSYAGFSYEQYF

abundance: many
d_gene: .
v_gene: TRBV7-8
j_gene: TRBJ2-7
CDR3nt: TGTGCCAGCAGCTTAGCGGGTCAGGGGCAGGGAGGGGAGCAGTACTTC
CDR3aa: CASSLAGQGQGGEQYF

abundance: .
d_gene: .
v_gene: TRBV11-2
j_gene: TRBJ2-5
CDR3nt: TGTGCCAGCAGCTTAGGGCCGAATCCGGGAGAGACCCAGTACTTC
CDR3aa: CASSLGPNPGETQYF

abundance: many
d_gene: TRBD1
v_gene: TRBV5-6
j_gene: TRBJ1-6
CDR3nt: TGTGCCAGCAGCTTGAGGACAGGGGGATCCTCACCCCTCCACTTT
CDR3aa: CASSLRTGGSSPLHF

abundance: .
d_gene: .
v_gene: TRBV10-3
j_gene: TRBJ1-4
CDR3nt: TGTGCCATCAGGGGGGGTCAGAAGGAAAAACTGTTTTTT
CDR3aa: CAIRGGQKEKLFF

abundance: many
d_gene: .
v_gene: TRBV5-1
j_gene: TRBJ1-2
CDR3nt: TGCGCCAGCAGCCCGGACAGATATGGCTACACCTTC
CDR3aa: CASSPDRYGYTF

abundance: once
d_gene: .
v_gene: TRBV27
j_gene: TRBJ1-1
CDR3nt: TGTGCCAGCAGTTCCGGGTATGAAGCTTTCTTT
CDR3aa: CASSSGYEAFF